This TCR beta chain appears in the sequencing data of a study of blood T cell repertoires in COVID-19. Looked up from germline, CDR1 is SEHNR and CDR2 is FQNEAQ (reference sequence). The CDR3 spans 14 residues. V was trimmed by 2 bases and J by 7 bases, leaving 11 bases between them. This clone was detected only a few times. Measured with immunoSEQ multiplex PCR; TCRdb has only the in-frame clones, and not every one. The sample consists of about 150,000 clones, more than 80% of them appearing once. The receptor comes from a middle-aged woman with acute or convalescent COVID-19. The chain joins TRBV7-9 to TRBJ1-4; D gene unclear. The sample was peripheral blood. CDR3 residues: CASSLRGYREKLFF. Here the CDR3 DNA reads TGTGCCAGCAGCTTAAGAGGGTACCGTGAAAAACTGTTTTTT.